A single sample is the source of the 8 T cell receptor beta chains below, sequenced in a study of blood T cell repertoires in COVID-19. This table comes from immunoSEQ multiplex PCR, and its TCRdb copy is limited to in-frame clones, with some not included. Of a few hundred thousand clones in the sample, about 90% were seen once. Sequencing used peripheral blood. Receptors originate from a man aged 18 to 30 who had recovered from COVID-19.

The CDR3 DNA is TGTGCCACTGGGACTAGCGGGGCCCCATCCTACAATGAGCAGTTCTTC. It specifies CATGTSGAPSYNEQFF. The chain links TRBV19 to TRBJ2-1; 13 bases fit TRBD2. In germline, CDR1 is LNHDA, CDR2 SQIVND (reference sequence). J gave up 1 base and V 10 bases, and 7 bases lay outside the gene matches. The CDR3 covers 16 residues. Full variable domain (outside the CDR3, taken from reference TRBV19 and TRBJ2-1): DGGITQSPKYLFRKEGQNVTLSCEQNLNHDAMYWYRQDPGQGLRLIYYSQIVNDFQKGDIAEGYSVSREKKESFPLTVTSAQKNPTAFYLCATGTSGAPSYNEQFFGPGTRLTVL.

The V gene is TRBV10-1, the J gene TRBJ1-2; a weak D match, TRBD1 (5 bases). The V gene's germline CDR1 is WNHNN and CDR2 SYGVQD (reference sequence). The CDR3 contains 16 residues. Trimming took off 1 base at V and 4 bases at J, with 16 bases between the two ends. This chain's CDR3 is CASSEYQGRKGYGYTF. The CDR3 coding sequence is TGCGCCAGCAGTGAGTACCAGGGTCGTAAAGGCTATGGCTACACCTTC.

The J gene is TRBJ2-1, the V gene TRBV12-3 or TRBV12-4, with a weak D call TRBD2 (6 bases). This CDR3 contains 13 residues. Trimming pared 7 bases from V and 7 bases from J, leaving 14 bases between. The CDR3 loop is CASTWRRGNEQFF. The CDR3 DNA follows: TGTGCCAGCACTTGGCGGCGGGGAAATGAGCAGTTCTTC.

This clone was found many times. The gene calls are TRBV6-5 and TRBJ1-1; the D is unclear. Germline CDR1 and CDR2: MNHEY and SVGAGI. Between the trimmed V and J ends, which lost 0 bases and 4 bases, there was a span of 15 bases. The CDR3 runs 16 residues. CDR3 region: CASSYSMTTFATEAFF. The DNA for the CDR3 is TGTGCCAGCAGTTACTCTATGACAACATTTGCCACTGAAGCTTTCTTT.

This clone was seen just once. J is TRBJ2-2 and V is TRBV19, with 12 positions matching TRBD2. J was trimmed by 8 bases and V by 1 base; bases with no gene match: 2. Germline V gene data show CDR1 as LNHDA and CDR2 as SQIVND (reference sequence). The CDR3 extends over 15 amino acids. The CDR3 spells CASSIVTSGRGELFF. The DNA of the CDR3 is TGTGCCAGTAGTATAGTGACTAGCGGGAGAGGGGAGCTGTTTTTT. Drawing the rest from reference TRBV19 and TRBJ2-2, the complete variable domain is DGGITQSPKYLFRKEGQNVTLSCEQNLNHDAMYWYRQDPGQGLRLIYYSQIVNDFQKGDIAEGYSVSREKKESFPLTVTSAQKNPTAFYLCASSIVTSGRGELFFGEGSRLTVL.

This clone was observed a single time. The rearrangement joins TRBV27 to TRBJ1-2; TRBD1 aligns across 9 bases. The CDR3 contains 16 residues. Germline CDR1 is MNHEY and CDR2 is SMNVEV (reference sequence). V shed 6 bases, J shed 4 bases, and the junction held 12 bases outside the gene matches. CDR3 coding DNA: TGTGCCAGCAGCCGGGACAGGGATCCCTGGGGCTATGGCTACACCTTC. This sequence encodes CASSRDRDPWGYGYTF.

V gene TRBV6-5 combines with J gene TRBJ2-7, with D possibly matching TRBD2 (6 bases). The CDR3 loop spans 15 amino acids. CDR1 is MNHEY and CDR2 is SVGAGI in the germline V gene. Trimming pared 4 bases from V and 2 bases from J, leaving 15 bases between. In nucleotides, the CDR3 is TGTGCCAGCAGTTGGGCCGCCGGACTACCCTACGAGCAGTACTTC. Translation: CASSWAAGLPYEQYF.

The chain combines TRBV4-1 with TRBJ1-4; D not certain. Germline CDR1 reads MGHRA; CDR2 reads YSYEKL. V was pared by 3 bases and J by 0 bases, with 8 bases between. The CDR3 runs to 15 residues. The CDR3, as DNA: TGCGCCAGCAGCCAGCGGCCAGCAACTAATGAAAAACTGTTTTTT. It yields the protein CASSQRPATNEKLFF.